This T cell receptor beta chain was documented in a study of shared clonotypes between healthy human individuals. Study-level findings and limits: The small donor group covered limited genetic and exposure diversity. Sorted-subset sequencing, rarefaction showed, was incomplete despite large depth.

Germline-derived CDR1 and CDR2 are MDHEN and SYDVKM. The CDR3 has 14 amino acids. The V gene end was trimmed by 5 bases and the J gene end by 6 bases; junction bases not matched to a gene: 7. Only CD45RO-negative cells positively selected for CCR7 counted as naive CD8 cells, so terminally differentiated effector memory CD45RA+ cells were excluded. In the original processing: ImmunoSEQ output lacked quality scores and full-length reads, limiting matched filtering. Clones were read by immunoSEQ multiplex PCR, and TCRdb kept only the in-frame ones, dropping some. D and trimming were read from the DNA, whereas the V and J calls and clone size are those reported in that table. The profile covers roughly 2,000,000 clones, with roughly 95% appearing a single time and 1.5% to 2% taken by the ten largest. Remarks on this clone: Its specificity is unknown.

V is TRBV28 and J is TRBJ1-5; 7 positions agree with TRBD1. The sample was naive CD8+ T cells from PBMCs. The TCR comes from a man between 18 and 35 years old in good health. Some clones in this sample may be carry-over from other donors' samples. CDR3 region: CASSRTGSGQPQHF. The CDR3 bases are TGTGCCAGCAGTCGGACAGGTTCAGGTCAGCCCCAGCATTTT.